The 23 T cell receptor beta chains given below trace back to one sample, sequenced in a study of cytomegalovirus exposure and HLA in healthy donors. Vbeta (60) and Jbeta (13) primers were used in the PCR. Clones were read by immunoSEQ multiplex PCR, and TCRdb kept only the in-frame ones, dropping some. The repertoire table contains 60,000 to 80,000 clones. The material sequenced was PBMCs. Receptor source: a boy aged 5 to 17 in good health and CMV-seronegative.

CDR3 nucleotide sequence: TGTGCCAGCACCAGACGGGACAGCCACGAGCAGTACTTC. It encodes CASTRRDSHEQYF. The chain has TRBV2 and TRBJ2-7; the match to TRBD1 covers 7 bases. Germline trimming cut 7 bases from V and 5 bases from J; bases unmatched to any gene: 8. CDR1 SNHLY and CDR2 FYNNEI come from the germline V gene. The CDR3 consists of 13 residues.

V gene TRBV18 combines with J gene TRBJ1-1; TRBD1 agrees at 7 bases. V gave up 3 bases and J gave up 6 bases; unmatched junction bases: 10. CDR3 length: 15 amino acids. Per the germline V gene, CDR1 is KGHSH and CDR2 is LQKENI. This chain's CDR3 is CASSPRTGGDSEAFF. CDR3 sequence (DNA): TGTGCCAGCTCACCCCGGACAGGTGGGGACTCTGAAGCTTTCTTT.

The chain carries TRBV5-1 and TRBJ1-4; D gene unclear. The ends were cut back, 0 bases at V and 7 bases at J, with 13 bases in the middle. The CDR3 runs to 15 residues. The germline V gene has CDR1 SGHRS and CDR2 YFSETQ. Written as DNA, the CDR3 is TGCGCCAGCAGCTTGGAAGGAGAATACGGTGAAAAACTGTTTTTT. This gives the protein CASSLEGEYGEKLFF.

The rearrangement uses TRBV25-1 and TRBJ2-7; perhaps TRBD1 as D (6 bases). This CDR3 region has 14 residues. The germline V and J ends were trimmed by 4 bases and 3 bases, with 13 bases remaining between them. CDR1 is MGHDK and CDR2 is SYGVNS in the germline V gene. CDR3 loop: CASSVAGTLYEQYF. CDR3 nucleotides: TGTGCCAGCAGTGTCGCCGGGACACTCTACGAGCAGTACTTC.

The J gene is TRBJ1-2, the V gene TRBV20-1; D gene ambiguous. Deletions cut 6 bases from V and 7 bases from J, with 9 bases between. CDR3 length: 10 residues. Germline V gene lookup returns CDR1 DFQATT and CDR2 SNEGSKA (reference sequence). CDR3 amino acids: CSAPRGGYTF. In DNA form, the CDR3 reads TGCAGTGCCCCTCGGGGTGGCTACACCTTC.

The chain recombines TRBV30 with TRBJ1-6; D is unclear. Trimming shortened V by 4 bases and J by 0 bases, and 10 bases separated the two germline ends. The germline gives CDR1 GTSNPN, CDR2 SVGIG (reference sequence). The CDR3 loop spans 15 amino acids. Here the CDR3 DNA reads TGTGCCTGGAAGGTCTCGGGCTCCTATAATTCACCCCTCCACTTT. Amino acid sequence: CAWKVSGSYNSPLHF.

The chain combines TRBV6-1 with TRBJ1-1; D remains unclear. Germline assignment: CDR1 MNHNS and CDR2 SASEGT. V lost 7 bases to trimming and J lost 0 bases, with 3 bases between them. The CDR3 loop spans 11 amino acids. CDR3 loop: CASTVNTEAFF. CDR3 nucleotide sequence: TGTGCCAGCACGGTGAACACTGAAGCTTTCTTT.

The chain links TRBV27 to TRBJ2-7; D not resolved. Trimming took 3 bases from V and 2 from J, leaving 8 bases between them. From germline, CDR1 is MNHEY and CDR2 SMNVEV (reference sequence). The CDR3 is 13 amino acids. Here the CDR3 reads CASSFGRAYEQYF. Here the CDR3 DNA reads TGTGCCAGCAGTTTCGGTAGAGCCTACGAGCAGTACTTC.

CDR3 residues: CASNGGTGKYEQYF. The CDR3 DNA reads TGTGCCAGCAACGGCGGGACAGGGAAATACGAGCAGTACTTC. The V call is TRBV2, the J call TRBJ2-7, with TRBD1 matching 9 bases. This CDR3 contains 14 residues. With V trimmed by 7 bases and J by 4 bases, 8 bases remained unmatched. The germline CDR1 and CDR2 sequences are SNHLY and FYNNEI.

V usage is TRBV5-6 and J usage is TRBJ2-7; 10 positions match TRBD1. Germline V gene sequence: CDR1 SGHDT, CDR2 YYEEEE. V lost 4 bases, J lost 8 bases, and 3 bases stayed unmatched. This CDR3 has 12 amino acids. In DNA form, the CDR3 reads TGTGCCAGCAGCGTGGGACAGGGGAAGCAGTACTTC. Protein: CASSVGQGKQYF.

The J gene is TRBJ2-5, the V gene TRBV14; 10 bases agree with TRBD2. V lost 3 bases to trimming and J lost 5 bases; unmatched junction nucleotides: 6. This CDR3 spans 15 amino acids. Germline CDR1 reads SGHDN; CDR2 reads FVKESK. The CDR3 region has the DNA TGTGCCAGCAGCCAGAGCGGGAGGGCCGGGGAGACCCAGTACTTC. Protein: CASSQSGRAGETQYF.

The V call is TRBV2, the J call TRBJ1-1, with 9 bases fitting TRBD1. There are 14 residues in the CDR3. CDR1 and CDR2 from the germline V gene are SNHLY and FYNNEI. The junction had 6 bases not matched to a gene; V was cut back by 5 bases and J by 5 bases. The CDR3 loop is CASSLGQGGTEAFF. As DNA, the CDR3 is TGTGCCAGCAGTTTGGGACAGGGCGGGACTGAAGCTTTCTTT.

Comment on this clone: The same CDR3 also results from other DNA sequences found in this sample. V and J are TRBV4-2 and TRBJ2-7; possible D gene TRBD2, 6 bases. Germline V CDR1 and CDR2: LGHNA, YNFKEQ. The CDR3 is 14 amino acids. Trimming stripped 1 base from V and 7 bases from J, with 14 bases between. The chain's CDR3 is CASSQAPGGDEQYF. CDR3 bases: TGTGCCAGCAGCCAAGCACCCGGGGGTGATGAGCAGTACTTC.

Worth noting for this clone: At one of its ends the junction is not consistent with the germline gene, which may arise from a read error. J is TRBJ2-1 and V is TRBV5-1; D may be TRBD2 (5 bases). The CDR3 extends over 16 amino acids. The germline V gene has CDR1 SGHRS and CDR2 YFSETQ. For the CDR3, the DNA is TGCGCCAGCAGCTTGTTAGAGCGGACCTCCGACAATGAGCAGTTCTTC. This gives the protein CASSLLERTSDNEQFF.

Here the CDR3 reads CASSPTGWGQPQHF. The CDR3 region has the DNA TGTGCCAGCAGCCCTACAGGGTGGGGCCAGCCCCAGCATTTT. This chain connects TRBV7-2 to TRBJ1-5, with D possibly matching TRBD1 (6 bases). The germline V and J ends were trimmed by 5 bases and 7 bases, with 15 bases remaining between them. This CDR3 is 14 amino acids long. CDR1 and CDR2 (germline): SGHTA, FQGNSA.

The V and J genes are TRBV4-1 and TRBJ2-1, with 11 bases matching TRBD2. Germline trimming cut 0 bases from V and 7 bases from J; bases unmatched to any gene: 11. Germline V gives CDR1 MGHRA, CDR2 YSYEKL. This CDR3 has 18 amino acids. CDR3 sequence: CASSQDSRASGRRNEQFF. CDR3 sequence (DNA): TGCGCCAGCAGCCAAGATTCCCGGGCTAGCGGGAGGCGAAATGAGCAGTTCTTC.

V and J are TRBV5-8 and TRBJ1-5, with D perhaps TRBD1 (5 bases). CDR1 is SGHTS, CDR2 YDEGEE, per germline. This CDR3 contains 16 residues. V was cut by 1 base and J by 2 bases, with 13 bases left in between. The CDR3 spells CASSLYGRVGNQPQHF. The CDR3 DNA follows: TGTGCCAGCAGCTTGTACGGCAGGGTAGGCAATCAGCCCCAGCATTTT.

V and J are TRBV30 and TRBJ1-6; tentative D call: TRBD1 (5 bases). V dropped 4 bases and J dropped 3 bases, with 7 bases sitting between them. CDR1 is GTSNPN and CDR2 is SVGIG in the germline V gene (reference sequence). The CDR3 sequence is 13 residues long. The CDR3 DNA follows: TGTGCCTGGACGGGGGGCTATAATTCACCCCTCCACTTT. Translated: CAWTGGYNSPLHF.

V usage is TRBV10-3 and J usage is TRBJ1-1; TRBD1 matches at 9 bases. This CDR3 spans 12 amino acids. Looked up from germline, CDR1 is ENHRY and CDR2 is SYGVKD. J gave up 6 bases and V 9 bases, and 5 bases lay outside the gene matches. CDR3 loop: CAMGQGISEAFF. The CDR3 bases are TGTGCCATGGGACAGGGTATTTCTGAAGCTTTCTTT.

Turning to this clone: One junction end disagrees with the germline gene, perhaps due to a read error. The chain has TRBV18 and TRBJ1-6; maybe TRBD1 (5 bases). The germline CDR1 and CDR2 sequences are KGHSH and LQKENI. The CDR3 is 17 residues long. In nucleotides, the CDR3 is TGTGCCAGCTCAGCGGGGCAGGGTGGCTCCTATAATTCACCCCTACACTTT. Its protein is CASSAGQGGSYNSPLHF.

This chain connects TRBV19 to TRBJ2-1; D is possibly TRBD2 (6 bases). This CDR3 has 16 amino acids. V lost 1 base and J lost 5, with 15 bases in between. Germline V gene lookup returns CDR1 LNHDA and CDR2 SQIVND (reference sequence). The CDR3 nucleotides read TGTGCCAGTAGTATAGGAGAGCGGGCGGCCGACAATGAGCAGTTCTTC. Translating gives CASSIGERAADNEQFF.

The chain is built from TRBV4-1 and TRBJ2-7, with a tentative D call TRBD1 (5 bases). Germline-derived CDR1 and CDR2 are MGHRA and YSYEKL. This CDR3 is built from 14 residues. V was shortened by 4 bases and J by 7 bases, with 17 bases between the two germline ends. The CDR3 here is CASSLTWTNIEQYF. CDR3 sequence (DNA): TGCGCCAGCAGCCTGACCTGGACAAACATTGAGCAGTACTTC.

The J gene is TRBJ1-1, the V gene TRBV2; TRBD1 agrees at 10 bases. The V gene's germline CDR1 is SNHLY and CDR2 FYNNEI. With V trimmed by 0 bases and J by 4 bases, 5 bases remained unmatched. The CDR3 totals 16 residues. The CDR3, as DNA: TGTGCCAGCAGTGAAGCGATTAGGACAGGGGGCACTGAAGCTTTCTTT. It specifies CASSEAIRTGGTEAFF.